The 3 T cell receptor beta chains presented below share a single source sample, sequenced in a study of identical twins. Via MiXCR, TCRdb re-called the 5' RACE reads, giving one row per CDR3 protein. The sample lists 450,000 or so distinct CDR3 sequences, 24% occurring once. Separately, the same data were catalogued under a study of T cells expressing NK-cell markers.

The sequenced material came from CD4+ T cells sorted from blood. These receptor sequences come from a woman younger than 30 in good health.

This clonotype was seen more than once but under ten times. The chain joins TRBV6-5 to TRBJ1-6; no reliable D call. V lost 2 bases, J lost 4 bases, and 9 bases lay in between. This CDR3 has 15 amino acids. Per the germline V gene, CDR1 is MNHEY and CDR2 is SVGAGI. As DNA, the CDR3 is TGTGCCAGCAGTTACGGCGGGTATTATAATTCACCCCTCCACTTT. This codes for CASSYGGYYNSPLHF.

The J gene is TRBJ2-7, the V gene TRBV6-2 or TRBV6-3; TRBD1 agrees at 7 bases. Germline loops: CDR1 MNHEY, CDR2 SVGEGT. V lost 8 bases and J lost 3; bases outside the gene matches: 7. This CDR3 has 13 residues. The CDR3 nucleotides read TGTGCCAGCGGTCGGACAGGTGTCTACGAGCAGTACTTC. This gives the protein CASGRTGVYEQYF.

This clonotype occurred a few times. The chain recombines TRBV4-2 with TRBJ2-7; TRBD1 matches at 8 bases. Trimming took 1 base from V and 2 from J; bases not matched to a gene: 4. The germline gives CDR1 LGHNA, CDR2 YNFKEQ. The CDR3 is 15 amino acids. CDR3 sequence (DNA): TGTGCCAGCAGCCAAGCGGCACAGGGGGCCTACGAGCAGTACTTC. Residues: CASSQAAQGAYEQYF.